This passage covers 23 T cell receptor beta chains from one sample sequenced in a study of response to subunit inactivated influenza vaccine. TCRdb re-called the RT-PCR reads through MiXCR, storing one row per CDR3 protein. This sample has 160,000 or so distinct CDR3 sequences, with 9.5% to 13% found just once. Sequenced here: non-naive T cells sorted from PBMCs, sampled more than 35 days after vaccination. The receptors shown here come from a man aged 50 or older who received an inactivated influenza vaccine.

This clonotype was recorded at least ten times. The CDR3 spells CATSALAGDYTDTQYF. CDR3 DNA: TGTGCCACCAGTGCCCTAGCGGGAGACTACACAGATACGCAGTATTTT. This rearrangement joins TRBV24-1 to TRBJ2-3; 10 bases map to TRBD2. This CDR3 has 16 amino acids. CDR1 is KGHDR, CDR2 SFDVKD, per germline. Losses at the gene ends were 5 bases for V and 2 bases for J; bases not matched to a gene: 6.

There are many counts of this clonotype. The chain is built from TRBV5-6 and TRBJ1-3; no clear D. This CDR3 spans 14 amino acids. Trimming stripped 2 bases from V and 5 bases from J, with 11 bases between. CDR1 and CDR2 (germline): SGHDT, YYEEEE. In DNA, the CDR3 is TGTGCCAGCAGCTTCCGGTCCGGTAGAAACACCATATATTTT. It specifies CASSFRSGRNTIYF.

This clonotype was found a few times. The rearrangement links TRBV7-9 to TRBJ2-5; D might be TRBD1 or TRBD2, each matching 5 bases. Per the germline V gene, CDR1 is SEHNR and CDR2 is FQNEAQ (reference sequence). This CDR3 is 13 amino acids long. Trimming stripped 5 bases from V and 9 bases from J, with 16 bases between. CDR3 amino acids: CASSPGPVGAQYF. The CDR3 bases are TGTGCCAGCAGCCCGGGACCGGTCGGGGCCCAGTACTTC.

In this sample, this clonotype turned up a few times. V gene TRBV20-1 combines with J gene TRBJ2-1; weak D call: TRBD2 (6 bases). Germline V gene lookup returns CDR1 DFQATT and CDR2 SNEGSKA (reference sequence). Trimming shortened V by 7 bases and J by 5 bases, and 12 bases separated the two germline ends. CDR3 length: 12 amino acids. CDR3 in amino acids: CSGASDHNEQFF. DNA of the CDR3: TGCAGTGGGGCTAGCGATCACAATGAGCAGTTCTTC.

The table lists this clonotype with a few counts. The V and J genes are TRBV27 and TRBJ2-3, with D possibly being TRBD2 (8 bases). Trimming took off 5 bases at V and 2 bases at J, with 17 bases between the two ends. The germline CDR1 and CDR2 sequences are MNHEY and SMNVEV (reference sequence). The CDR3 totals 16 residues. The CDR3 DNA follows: TGTGCCAGCAGTGCGAGGGGGCGGGGGGTCACAGATACGCAGTATTTT. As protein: CASSARGRGVTDTQYF.

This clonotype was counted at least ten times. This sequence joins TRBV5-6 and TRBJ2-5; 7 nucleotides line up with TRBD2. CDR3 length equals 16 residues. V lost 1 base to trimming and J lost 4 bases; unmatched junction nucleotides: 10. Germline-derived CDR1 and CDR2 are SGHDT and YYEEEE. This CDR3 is CASSLWDYRGLETQYF. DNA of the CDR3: TGTGCCAGCAGCTTGTGGGACTATCGGGGGTTAGAGACCCAGTACTTC.

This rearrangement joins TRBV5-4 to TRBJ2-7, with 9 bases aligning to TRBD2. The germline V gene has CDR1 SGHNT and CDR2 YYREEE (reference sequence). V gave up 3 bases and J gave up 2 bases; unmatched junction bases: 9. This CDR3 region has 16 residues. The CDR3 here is CASSSAAGGKPYEQYF. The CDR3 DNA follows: TGTGCCAGCAGCTCAGCGGCGGGAGGGAAACCCTACGAGCAGTACTTC.

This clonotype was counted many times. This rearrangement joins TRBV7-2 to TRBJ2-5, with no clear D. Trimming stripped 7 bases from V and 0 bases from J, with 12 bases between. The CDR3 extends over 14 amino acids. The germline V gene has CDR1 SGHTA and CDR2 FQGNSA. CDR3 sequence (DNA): TGTGCCAGCACCCAGAGGACGTACCAAGAGACCCAGTACTTC. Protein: CASTQRTYQETQYF.

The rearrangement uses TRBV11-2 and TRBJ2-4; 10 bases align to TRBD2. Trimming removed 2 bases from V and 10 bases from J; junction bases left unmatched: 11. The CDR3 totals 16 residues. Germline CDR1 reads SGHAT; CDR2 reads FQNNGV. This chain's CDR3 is CASSLTPSGSYAIQYF. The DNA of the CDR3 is TGTGCCAGCAGCTTAACGCCTAGCGGGAGTTATGCTATTCAGTACTTC.

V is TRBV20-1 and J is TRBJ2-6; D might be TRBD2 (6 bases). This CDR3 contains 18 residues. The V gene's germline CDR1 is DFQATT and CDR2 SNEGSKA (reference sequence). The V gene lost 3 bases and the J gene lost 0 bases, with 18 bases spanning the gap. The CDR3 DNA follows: TGCAGTGCTAGGGGCCGTCCCCGGGAGCCCTCTGGGGCCAACGTCCTGACTTTC. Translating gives CSARGRPREPSGANVLTF.

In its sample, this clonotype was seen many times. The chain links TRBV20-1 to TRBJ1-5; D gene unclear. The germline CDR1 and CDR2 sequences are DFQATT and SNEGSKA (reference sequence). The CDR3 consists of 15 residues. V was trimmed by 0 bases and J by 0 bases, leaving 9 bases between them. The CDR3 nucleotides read TGCAGTGCTAGAGATAGGAGTCATAGCAATCAGCCCCAGCATTTT. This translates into CSARDRSHSNQPQHF.

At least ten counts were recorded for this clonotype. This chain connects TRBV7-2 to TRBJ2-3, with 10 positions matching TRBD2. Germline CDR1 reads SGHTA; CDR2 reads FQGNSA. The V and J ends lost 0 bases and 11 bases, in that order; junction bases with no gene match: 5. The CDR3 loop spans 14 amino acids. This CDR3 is CASSLALAGVLQYF. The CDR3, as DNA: TGTGCCAGCAGCTTAGCGCTAGCGGGGGTGTTGCAGTATTTT.

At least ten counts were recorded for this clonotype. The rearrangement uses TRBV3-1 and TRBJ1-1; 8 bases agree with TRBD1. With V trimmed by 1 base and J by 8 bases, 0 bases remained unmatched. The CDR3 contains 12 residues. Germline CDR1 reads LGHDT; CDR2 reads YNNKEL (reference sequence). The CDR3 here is CASSQGDREAFF. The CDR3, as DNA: TGTGCCAGCAGCCAAGGGGACAGGGAAGCTTTCTTT.

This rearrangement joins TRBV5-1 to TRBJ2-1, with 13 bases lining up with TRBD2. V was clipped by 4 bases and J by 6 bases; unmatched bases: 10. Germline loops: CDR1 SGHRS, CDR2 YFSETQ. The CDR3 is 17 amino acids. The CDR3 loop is CASSPTSGGKGVNEQFF. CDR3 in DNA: TGCGCCAGCAGCCCGACTAGCGGGGGGAAGGGTGTCAATGAGCAGTTCTTC. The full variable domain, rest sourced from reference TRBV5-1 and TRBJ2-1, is KAGVTQTPRYLIKTRGQQVTLSCSPISGHRSVSWYQQTPGQGLQFLFEYFSETQRNKGNFPGRFSGRQFSNSRSEMNVSTLELGDSALYLCASSPTSGGKGVNEQFFGPGTRLTVL.

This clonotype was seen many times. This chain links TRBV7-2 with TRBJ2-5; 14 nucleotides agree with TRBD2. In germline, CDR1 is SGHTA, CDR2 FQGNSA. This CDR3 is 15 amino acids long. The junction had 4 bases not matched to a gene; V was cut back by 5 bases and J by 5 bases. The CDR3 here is CASSPRTSGRETQYF. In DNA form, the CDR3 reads TGTGCCAGCAGCCCCAGGACTAGCGGGAGGGAGACCCAGTACTTC.

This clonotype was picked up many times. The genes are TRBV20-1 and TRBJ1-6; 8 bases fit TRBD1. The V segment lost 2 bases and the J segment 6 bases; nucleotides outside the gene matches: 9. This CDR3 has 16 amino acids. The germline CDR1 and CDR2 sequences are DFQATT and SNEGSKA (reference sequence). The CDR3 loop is CSARPDRGFTNSPLHF. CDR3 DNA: TGCAGTGCTAGACCTGACAGGGGCTTTACTAATTCACCCCTCCACTTT.

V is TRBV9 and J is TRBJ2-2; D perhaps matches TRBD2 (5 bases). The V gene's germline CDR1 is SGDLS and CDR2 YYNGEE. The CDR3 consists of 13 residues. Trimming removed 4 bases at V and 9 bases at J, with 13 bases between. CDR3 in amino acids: CASSPPPGWELFF. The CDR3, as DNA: TGTGCCAGCAGCCCCCCCCCGGGGTGGGAGCTGTTTTTT.

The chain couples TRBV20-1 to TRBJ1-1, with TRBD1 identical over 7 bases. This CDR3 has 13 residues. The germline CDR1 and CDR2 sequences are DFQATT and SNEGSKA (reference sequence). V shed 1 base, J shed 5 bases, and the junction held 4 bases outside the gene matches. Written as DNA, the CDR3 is TGCAGTGCTAGAGGACAGGGACGGACTGAAGCTTTCTTT. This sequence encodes CSARGQGRTEAFF.

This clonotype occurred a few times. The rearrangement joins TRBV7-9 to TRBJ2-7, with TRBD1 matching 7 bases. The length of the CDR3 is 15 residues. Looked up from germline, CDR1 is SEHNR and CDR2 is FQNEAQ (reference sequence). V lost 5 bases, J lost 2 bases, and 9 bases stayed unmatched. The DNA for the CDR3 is TGTGCCAGCAGCCGAGGACAGGAGACGACCTACGAGCAGTACTTC. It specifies CASSRGQETTYEQYF.

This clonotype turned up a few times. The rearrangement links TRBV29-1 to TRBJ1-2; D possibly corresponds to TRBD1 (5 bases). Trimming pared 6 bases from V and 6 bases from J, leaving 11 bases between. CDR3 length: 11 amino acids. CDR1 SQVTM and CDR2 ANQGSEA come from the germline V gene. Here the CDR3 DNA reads TGCAGCGTGGGGGGTTCAGATGGCTACACCTTC. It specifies CSVGGSDGYTF.

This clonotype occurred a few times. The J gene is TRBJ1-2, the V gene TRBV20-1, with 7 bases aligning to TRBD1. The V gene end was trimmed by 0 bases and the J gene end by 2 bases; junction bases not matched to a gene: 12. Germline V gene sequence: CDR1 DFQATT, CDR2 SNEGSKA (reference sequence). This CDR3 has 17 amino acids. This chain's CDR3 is CSARDRHLDRQNYGYTF. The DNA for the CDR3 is TGCAGTGCTAGAGATAGGCATCTGGACAGGCAAAACTATGGCTACACCTTC.

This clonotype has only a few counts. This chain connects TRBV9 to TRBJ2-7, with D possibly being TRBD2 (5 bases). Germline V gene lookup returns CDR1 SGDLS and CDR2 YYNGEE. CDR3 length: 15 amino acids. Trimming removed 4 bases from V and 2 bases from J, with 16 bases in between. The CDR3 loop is CASSPLERAPYEQYF. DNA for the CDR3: TGTGCCAGCAGCCCCTTGGAGAGGGCCCCCTACGAGCAGTACTTC.

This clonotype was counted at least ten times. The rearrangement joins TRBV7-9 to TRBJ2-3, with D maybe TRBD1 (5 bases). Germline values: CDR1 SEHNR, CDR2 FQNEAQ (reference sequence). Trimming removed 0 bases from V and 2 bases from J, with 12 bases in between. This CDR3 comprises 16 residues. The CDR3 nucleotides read TGTGCCAGCAGCTTAGCGCTGGGGCAGGACACAGATACGCAGTATTTT. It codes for CASSLALGQDTDTQYF.